The subject of this entry is one T cell receptor (beta chain). Its cognate antigen is unknown. Trimming took off 3 bases at V and 9 bases at J, with 8 bases between the two ends. CDR1 and CDR2 from the germline V gene are MNHNS and SASEGT. This CDR3 spans 11 amino acids. The data were obtained in a study of cytomegalovirus exposure and HLA in healthy donors. General study findings and limits: A few chains linked to CMV were shown in vitro to be specific for CMV antigens.

The table came from immunoSEQ multiplex PCR; TCRdb's copy has only in-frame clones and leaves some out. Of some 220,000 clones listed, 85% to 95% are singletons. This clonotype originated in a woman aged 18-29 years in good health and CMV-seronegative. Sequencing input: PBMCs. The chain couples TRBV6-1 to TRBJ1-1; D ambiguous. The CDR3 nucleotides read TGTGCCAGCAGTGACTGGAGACAAGCTTTCTTT. This gives the protein CASSDWRQAFF.